These 24 T cell receptor beta chains came from one sample sequenced in a study of cytomegalovirus exposure and HLA in healthy donors. The PCR ran on 60 Vbeta and 13 Jbeta primers. TCRdb keeps only in-frame clones here, not all; method: immunoSEQ multiplex PCR. This sample carries around 130,000 clones, more than 60% of them seen once, and the ten largest clones take over 2%. Specimen: PBMCs. These receptor sequences come from a woman aged 40 to 50 in good health and CMV-seropositive.

J is TRBJ1-1 and V is TRBV28, with TRBD1 as a possible D gene (5 bases). Per the germline V gene, CDR1 is MDHEN and CDR2 is SYDVKM. V shed 7 bases and J shed 6 bases, with 15 bases lying between them. This CDR3 region has 13 residues. CDR3: CASKLTGLAEAFF. The CDR3 bases are TGTGCCAGCAAACTTACAGGTTTAGCTGAAGCTTTCTTT. Looking up the rest from reference TRBV28 and TRBJ1-1 gives the full variable domain: DVKVTQSSRYLVKRTGEKVFLECVQDMDHENMFWYRQDPGLGLRLIYFSYDVKMKEKGDIPEGYSVSREKKERFSLILESASTNQTSMYLCASKLTGLAEAFFGQGTRLTVV.

This rearrangement joins TRBV5-1 to TRBJ1-1; 7 bases align to TRBD1. The germline V gene has CDR1 SGHRS and CDR2 YFSETQ. J was trimmed by 5 bases and V by 4 bases; bases with no gene match: 8. The CDR3 spans 14 residues. CDR3 in amino acids: CASSPRQGKTEAFF. The CDR3 region has the DNA TGCGCCAGCAGCCCACGACAGGGCAAAACTGAAGCTTTCTTT.

The CDR3 reads CASSPGTENSPLHF. CDR3 DNA: TGTGCCAGCAGTCCCGGGACAGAAAATTCACCCCTCCACTTT. The chain is built from TRBV6-5 and TRBJ1-6, with 7 bases matching TRBD1. Germline CDR1 reads MNHEY; CDR2 reads SVGAGI. V lost 5 bases and J lost 7; bases outside the gene matches: 5. CDR3 size: 14 residues.

The rearrangement uses TRBV12-2 and TRBJ1-5; the table's D gene call, TRBD1, was not cross checked with the DNA. TRBV12-2 is an annotated pseudogene. This CDR3 has 17 residues. The CDR3 loop is CASRSTNGQGRTQPQHF. CDR3 sequence (DNA): TGTGCAAGTCGCTCAACCAACGGACAGGGGAGGACTCAGCCCCAGCATTTT.

The chain's CDR3 is CASSGDRASKPQHF. Here the CDR3 DNA reads TGTGCCAGTAGTGGGGACAGGGCCTCGAAGCCCCAGCATTTT. V and J are TRBV19 and TRBJ1-5, with 9 positions matching TRBD1. Germline CDR1 and CDR2: LNHDA and SQIVND (reference sequence). CDR3 length equals 14 residues. J lost 8 bases, V lost 5 bases, and 7 bases had no gene match.

The CDR3 protein is CASGNKGQGRGYTF. Here the CDR3 DNA reads TGTGCCAGCGGGAATAAGGGACAGGGTCGCGGCTACACCTTC. The V gene is TRBV6-1, the J gene TRBJ1-2; 9 nucleotides align to TRBD1. The CDR3 totals 14 residues. Germline CDR1 is MNHNS and CDR2 is SASEGT. V shed 8 bases, J shed 8 bases, and the junction held 12 bases outside the gene matches.

Note on this clone: In the same sample, other DNA sequences code for this CDR3. The chain couples TRBV5-6 to TRBJ1-1; 8 bases fit TRBD1. The trim removed 2 bases at V and 5 bases at J, leaving 2 bases unmatched. The germline V gene encodes CDR1 SGHDT and CDR2 YYEEEE. CDR3 length: 13 amino acids. The chain's CDR3 is CASSFDRGTEAFF. CDR3 nucleotides: TGTGCCAGCAGCTTTGACAGGGGAACTGAAGCTTTCTTT.

The rearrangement links TRBV30 to TRBJ2-5; D is possibly TRBD1 (6 bases). The CDR3 extends over 11 amino acids. V was cut by 3 bases and J by 4 bases, with 6 bases left in between. The germline gives CDR1 GTSNPN, CDR2 SVGIG (reference sequence). This chain's CDR3 is CAWSRGETQYF. The CDR3 coding sequence is TGTGCCTGGAGCAGGGGAGAGACCCAGTACTTC.

The chain has TRBV29-1 and TRBJ2-5; possibly TRBD1 for D (5 bases). The tail of the sequence fits TRBJ2-7 better, so the J call may be wrong. The germline CDR1 and CDR2 sequences are SQVTM and ANQGSEA. CDR3 size: 15 residues. CDR3 in DNA: TGCAGCGTTGAGGTGCAGGGTAGTTCAACCTACGAGCAGTACTTC. This encodes CSVEVQGSSTYEQYF.

V usage is TRBV28 and J usage is TRBJ2-7, with 7 bases lining up with TRBD1. Germline V lookup: CDR1 MDHEN, CDR2 SYDVKM. The CDR3 contains 16 residues. V trimming: 2 bases; J trimming: 2 bases; junction bases outside the gene matches: 9. This chain's CDR3 is CASSLLRTGLAYEQYF. The CDR3 DNA reads TGTGCCAGCAGTTTACTCAGGACAGGCCTCGCCTACGAGCAGTACTTC.

This clone has just a few counts. This chain links TRBV6-1 with TRBJ1-1; perhaps TRBD1 as D (5 bases). V gave up 11 bases and J gave up 3 bases, with 16 bases separating them. Germline assignment: CDR1 MNHNS and CDR2 SASEGT. The CDR3 runs to 13 residues. CDR3 DNA: TGTGCCGCAACCAGGGTTGCGGACACTGAAGCTTTCTTT. It is translated as CAATRVADTEAFF.

The rearrangement links TRBV2 to TRBJ1-6, with D tentatively TRBD1 (6 bases). The CDR3 is made up of 16 amino acids. Germline V lookup: CDR1 SNHLY, CDR2 FYNNEI. V was cut by 3 bases and J by 4 bases, with 13 bases left in between. The CDR3 loop is CASSEQGMGYNSPLHF. As DNA, the CDR3 is TGTGCCAGCAGTGAGCAGGGGATGGGGTATAATTCACCCCTCCACTTT.

The chain has TRBV5-1 and TRBJ1-1; perhaps TRBD1 as D (6 bases). Deletions cut 3 bases from V and 5 bases from J, with 11 bases between. This CDR3 has 13 amino acids. The germline V gene has CDR1 SGHRS and CDR2 YFSETQ. The CDR3 DNA reads as TGCGCCAGCAGCTGGGCGACAGGAACTGAAGCTTTCTTT. It translates to CASSWATGTEAFF.

This clone was observed once. A junction boundary mismatches the germline segment, possibly from a read error. CDR3 region: CASSPLAGTSGGTAKNIQYF. In nucleotides, the CDR3 is TGTGCCAGCAGCCCCTTGGCAGGGACTAGCGGGGGGACAGCCAAAAACATTCAATACTTC. The chain employs TRBV9 and TRBJ2-4, with 15 bases identical to TRBD2. The CDR3 is 20 amino acids. CDR1 SGDLS and CDR2 YYNGEE come from the germline V gene.

V is TRBV5-6 and J is TRBJ1-1; D possibly corresponds to TRBD1 (5 bases). V was pared by 0 bases and J by 0 bases, with 12 bases between. The CDR3 covers 16 residues. Germline CDR1 SGHDT, CDR2 YYEEEE. The CDR3 DNA is TGTGCCAGCAGCTTGGGGGGGGGTGCCATGAACACTGAAGCTTTCTTT. Translation gives CASSLGGGAMNTEAFF.

The chain combines TRBV19 with TRBJ1-1; D unresolved. V was trimmed by 5 bases and J by 6 bases, leaving 10 bases between them. The CDR3 has 12 residues. In germline, CDR1 is LNHDA, CDR2 SQIVND (reference sequence). CDR3: CASSLLGAEAFF. The CDR3 nucleotides read TGTGCCAGTAGTCTCCTAGGTGCTGAAGCTTTCTTT.

The chain recombines TRBV4-1 with TRBJ2-3, with 8 nucleotides matching TRBD2. Germline V gene data show CDR1 as MGHRA and CDR2 as YSYEKL. The CDR3 totals 17 residues. Trimming at V came to 1 base and at J to 6 bases, leaving 12 bases not matched to a gene. CDR3 amino acids: CASSQGSGGHRGDTQYF. CDR3 nucleotide sequence: TGCGCCAGCAGCCAAGGCAGCGGGGGCCATCGGGGGGATACGCAGTATTTT.

This clone was recorded a few times. The chain employs TRBV9 and TRBJ1-1, with TRBD1 matching over 7 bases. The junction had 9 bases not matched to a gene; V was cut back by 3 bases and J by 1 base. Germline CDR1 and CDR2: SGDLS and YYNGEE. The CDR3 extends over 16 amino acids. For the CDR3, the DNA is TGTGCCAGCAGCGAGGAGGGACAGCCTTCGAACACTGAAGCTTTCTTT. Translation gives CASSEEGQPSNTEAFF.

The count of this clone is one. The chain recombines TRBV5-1 with TRBJ2-7, with 9 nucleotides matching TRBD2. The length of the CDR3 is 17 residues. The J segment lost 5 bases and the V segment lost 2 bases, leaving 14 bases of the junction unmatched. Per germline, CDR1 SGHRS and CDR2 YFSETQ. CDR3 loop: CASSFLSGASGKHEQYF. In DNA, the CDR3 is TGCGCCAGCAGCTTCCTCTCCGGGGCTAGCGGGAAACACGAGCAGTACTTC.

This chain joins TRBV4-3 and TRBJ1-1; TRBD1 is a possible D gene (6 bases). The CDR3 extends over 18 amino acids. The V gene lost 0 bases and the J gene lost 0 bases, with 17 bases spanning the gap. Per the germline V gene, CDR1 is LGHNA and CDR2 is YSLEER. The CDR3 DNA reads TGCGCCAGCAGCCAAGATTGGGGGCCCTCCCTCATGAACACTGAAGCTTTCTTT. Protein product: CASSQDWGPSLMNTEAFF.

This chain connects TRBV7-7 to TRBJ2-1; tentatively, D is TRBD2 (5 bases). Germline CDR1 and CDR2: SSHAT and FNYEAQ (reference sequence). The CDR3 contains 13 residues. Trimming shortened V by 2 bases and J by 7 bases, and 9 bases separated the two germline ends. Here the CDR3 DNA reads TGTGCCAGCAGCTTATCGGGATGGAATGAGCAGTTCTTC. This encodes CASSLSGWNEQFF. The whole variable domain, filled in from reference TRBV7-7 and TRBJ2-1, reads GAGVSQSPRYKVTKRGQDVTLRCDPISSHATLYWYQQALGQGPEFLTYFNYEAQPDKSGLPSDRFSAERPEGSISTLTIQRTEQRDSAMYRCASSLSGWNEQFFGPGTRLTVL.

This clone was seen only once. The J gene is TRBJ2-7, the V gene TRBV6-5; 9 nucleotides agree with TRBD1. V trimming: 6 bases; J trimming: 6 bases; junction bases outside the gene matches: 0. Germline values: CDR1 MNHEY, CDR2 SVGAGI. The CDR3 sequence is 11 residues long. The CDR3 here is CASRDRGEQYF. The CDR3 nucleotides are TGTGCCAGCAGGGACAGGGGCGAGCAGTACTTC.

The V call is TRBV18, the J call TRBJ2-7; 11 nucleotides line up with TRBD2. This CDR3 is 14 amino acids long. CDR1 and CDR2 (germline): KGHSH, LQKENI. V dropped 1 base and J dropped 6; count of bases not matched to a gene: 2. This chain's CDR3 is CASSPLAGGREQYF. In DNA form, the CDR3 reads TGTGCCAGCTCACCACTAGCGGGAGGGCGCGAGCAGTACTTC.

This clone was counted a few times. The junction departs from the called germline gene at one end, perhaps through a read error. The rearrangement links TRBV7-9 to TRBJ2-7, with a weak D call TRBD2 (6 bases). This CDR3 spans 15 amino acids. CDR1 and CDR2 (germline): SEHNR, FQNEAQ (reference sequence). DNA of the CDR3: TGTTCCAGCAGCTTTTTCCGGGACTCGTCCTACGAGCAGTACTTC. It is translated as CSSSFFRDSSYEQYF.